This TCR beta chain was documented in a study of cytomegalovirus exposure and HLA in healthy donors (dated by TCRdb to about 2017). With regard to the full study: In an earlier analysis of some 550 of the donors, around 300 Gb of sequence data and 100 million or so unique TCR beta sequences from about 179 million T cells were reported. Roughly 300 gigabases of sequencing data and 70 million to 100 million unique TCR sequences made up an early release that covered 500 to 700 HLA-typed donors. Among the roughly 400 genotyped donors, approximately 81% belonged to the genetic ancestry cluster associated with self-reported Caucasian donors. The aim of the study was to test whether cataloging public T cell receptors could identify signatures of past pathogen exposure. Using immunosequencing, the study profiled T cell repertoires from around 680 subjects and related those repertoires to cytomegalovirus serostatus. In addition to the first cohort of hundreds of subjects, a separate validation cohort of over 90 different subjects was used. To predict cytomegalovirus infection status, the study combined high-throughput TCR immunosequencing, statistical association of individual TCRs with disease status, and machine learning. A later analysis re-examined previously published TCR beta repertoires from 600 to 700 donors and added high-resolution HLA genotyping to investigate patterns of TCR occurrence. Rather than drawing on any new phenotypic data, the later analysis identified candidate immune exposures from TCR beta sequences and the way those sequences occurred across donors. An earlier analysis of approximately 500 of the donors applied high-throughput TCR beta sequencing to assess whether each TCR beta V gene segment acted as functional or pseudogenic. Donor age, sex, ethnicity and CMV serostatus were compiled together with the repertoire data. Genome-wide SNP genotypes for about 55% of the 666 donors were used in a later genetic analysis, which treated that subset as a discovery cohort. Every repertoire in the discovery cohort had been generated on one and the same sequencing platform. HLA typing included class I and class II loci at four-digit resolution. Typing coverage differed by locus: A, B, C, DRB1 and DQB1 were typed in roughly 620-630 donors, DQA1 in 522, DPA1 in 600 to 610, and DPB1 in 472. Roughly 5 DR-DQ haplotypes were handled as single units for association and clustering, since linkage in the cohort was strong. Across some 400 genotyped donors of the cohort, an average of approximately 200,000 unique TCR beta nucleotide sequences per donor were sequenced, and approximately 17% of those sequences were non-productive. Beyond this particular receptor, the publication reports: The study listed 150 to 200 TCR beta chains as associated with cytomegalovirus. Correlated functional status among segregating V segments might reflect linkage disequilibrium, but an unknown experimental factor could not be ruled out. This cohort had only TCR beta chains sequenced, and the lack of alpha or paired-chain data limited which features could be detected. Because counts were too low, roughly 17 rarely observed V segments, including chromosome 9 orphons, were left out of the earlier analysis of several hundred of the donors. Because HLA typing was missing for some donors at each locus, association tests included only the typed subset. A later analysis found that HLA-associated TCR beta chains were more clonally expanded and had lower generation probabilities than equally common non-associated chains. Most TCR sequences were observed very rarely across donors, whereas some public TCRs were present in many individuals. A later analysis reported that several top co-occurrence clusters appeared linked to parvovirus B19, influenza, CMV and Epstein-Barr virus. In vitro tests confirmed that a few of the cytomegalovirus-associated TCR beta chains recognize cytomegalovirus antigens. Compared with the roughly 700-donor mean, donors in an Asian-associated ancestry cluster had fewer N-insertions in productive TCRs, according to a later genetic analysis. The presence/absence analyses assumed that sequencing depth was roughly uniform across donors, and that assumption may not be true. The authors suggested that the approach could potentially be generalized to other disease states and immunological phenotypes. Assigning TCR associations to individual alleles was difficult when HLA alleles, especially DR and DQ, strongly co-occurred. In both the original and validation cohorts, the classifier was reported to diagnose cytomegalovirus status with high specificity and sensitivity. V-gene and J-gene trimming of TCR beta chains was associated with a missense DCLRE1C variant in a later genetic analysis, and the association was replicated in an independent cohort. According to a later analysis, most CMV-associated TCR beta chains appeared to be HLA-restricted, and the HLA associations seemed to be driven largely by CMV exposure. A further reported finding was that TCR beta sequences accurately predicted the HLA-A and HLA-B alleles for most subjects in the first cohort. For the cohort, immune exposure information was limited to CMV serostatus. In a later analysis, TCR association rates were found to vary across HLA loci, with the most associated TCRs seen for DRB1 alleles and the fewest for HLA-C alleles. Some IMGT-functional V segments, including TRBV6-2 and TRBV6-3, could not be told apart with the 87-base-pair reads, so those segments were excluded. A later analysis associated about 16,000 TCR beta sequences with specific HLA alleles at a false discovery rate of 0.05. In an earlier analysis of 587 of the donors, most TCR beta V segments appeared in productive rearrangements about 87% or about 30% of the time, broadly matching IMGT annotations. A cluster of highly shared sequence variants was judged likely to be a technical artifact of the sequencing pipeline.

This clone was seen only a few times. The antigen it binds to is not known. No base quality values were provided; no much bigger clone lies one nucleotide off. In total, approximately 700 healthy bone marrow donors made up the cohort. Cohort members were all nominally healthy when sampled, although unrecorded immune exposures were likely present. The donor tested CMV seronegative and was one of the 352 seronegative cohort members. Each donor provided a peripheral blood sample, and peripheral blood mononuclear cells were used for TCR beta sequencing. The Qiagen DNeasy Blood Extraction Kit was used to extract genomic DNA from the blood cell samples. The CDR1 and CDR2 encoded by the germline V gene are MNHEY and SVGAGI. From the cysteine through the phenylalanine, the CDR3 covers 16 amino acids. Only the CDR3 region is kept as DNA, spanning 48 bases read in frame from base 1. V and J lose 2 bases and 7 bases, and a span of 17 bases separates them.

Library method: the immunoSEQ multiplex PCR assay. A mixture of 60 forward primers for TCR Vbeta segments and 13 reverse primers for TCR Jbeta segments was used in the multiplex PCR. The CDR3 region of rearranged TCR beta genes was amplified from genomic DNA with a multiplex PCR assay. On the Illumina HiSeq System, the amplified TCR beta libraries were sequenced as 87-base-pair reads. On the study's bioinformatics: A later analysis tallied around 87 million unique TCR beta chains across the 700 or so repertoires, and around 9.9 million of those chains were shared by two or more donors. To remove PCR and sequencing errors, raw reads were error-corrected and collapsed into unique sequences using a nearest-neighbor algorithm that merged closely related sequences. To assign V, D and J gene segments, CDR3 sequences were aligned to IMGT reference sequences. For a sequence to be retained, a match of at least six nucleotides to both a V gene segment and a J gene segment was required. Rearrangements were called productive when the CDR3 lacked stop codons and stayed in frame with V and J; all others were non-productive. CDR3 was defined according to IMGT convention as the region running from the second conserved V-encoded cysteine to the conserved J-encoded phenylalanine. The earlier analysis of approximately 500 of the donors excluded sequences that lacked an unambiguous match to a single V gene segment. An earlier analysis of a few hundred of the donors called V segments functional above 56.7% productive rearrangements and segregating when the between-donor standard deviation exceeded 5%. A statistical classification framework was developed to diagnose cytomegalovirus status using the catalog of TCR beta chain sequences. A later analysis assigned V and J genes by comparing TCR nucleotide sequences with IMGT/GENE-DB human TR gene sequences. The TCRdist pipeline was used in a later analysis to assign CDR3 sequences and most-parsimonious VDJ recombination scenarios. In a later analysis, every TCR beta chain was defined by the combination of its CDR3 amino acid sequence and its V-gene family, and reads without a unique V-gene family were dropped. To address suspected cross-contamination and a sequencing artifact, a later analysis removed around 600 highly shared, low-generation-probability nucleotide sequences. In a later analysis, a clonal expansion index for each public chain was calculated from normalized within-repertoire ranks of inferred template counts. In a later analysis, generation probabilities were computed with a VDJ recombination model fitted to out-of-frame rearrangements, and the resulting probabilities were checked against IGoR. A later analysis scored TCR-TCR, TCR-HLA and TCR-CMV co-occurrence with hypergeometric tests, applying a repertoire-size bias correction to TCR pairs. False discovery rates were estimated in a later analysis by permuting HLA or CMV assignments 20 times. In a later analysis, co-occurring TCRs were grouped with DBSCAN, and TCRdist sequence similarity was added when clustering was performed within HLA-allele-positive subsets. Repertoires with fewer than 30,000 or more than 120,000 public chains, plus five repertoires with anomalous nucleotide sharing, were excluded from co-occurrence clustering. TCRdb carries this immuneACCESS record with in-frame sequences only. Its versions omit some clonotypes, under half of them owing to an unresolved V gene in the studies checked, with the rest unexplained. V and J calls and clone size come straight from that table; D and trimming were deduced from the DNA. In this sample the table shows about 160,000 clones, approximately 80% of which occur a single time. Roughly 1.3% of the sample is in the top ten clones.

Rearrangement joined TRBV6-5 to TRBJ1-4; TRBD1 is perhaps the D gene, given 6 matching bases. Sequenced sample: PBMCs. The sequence was collected from a woman aged 50 to 60 in good health and CMV-seronegative. DNA sequence: TGTGCCAGCAGTTACAATAGGGGGAAGAGTAGTGAAAAACTGTTTTTT. Its protein is CASSYNRGKSSEKLFF.